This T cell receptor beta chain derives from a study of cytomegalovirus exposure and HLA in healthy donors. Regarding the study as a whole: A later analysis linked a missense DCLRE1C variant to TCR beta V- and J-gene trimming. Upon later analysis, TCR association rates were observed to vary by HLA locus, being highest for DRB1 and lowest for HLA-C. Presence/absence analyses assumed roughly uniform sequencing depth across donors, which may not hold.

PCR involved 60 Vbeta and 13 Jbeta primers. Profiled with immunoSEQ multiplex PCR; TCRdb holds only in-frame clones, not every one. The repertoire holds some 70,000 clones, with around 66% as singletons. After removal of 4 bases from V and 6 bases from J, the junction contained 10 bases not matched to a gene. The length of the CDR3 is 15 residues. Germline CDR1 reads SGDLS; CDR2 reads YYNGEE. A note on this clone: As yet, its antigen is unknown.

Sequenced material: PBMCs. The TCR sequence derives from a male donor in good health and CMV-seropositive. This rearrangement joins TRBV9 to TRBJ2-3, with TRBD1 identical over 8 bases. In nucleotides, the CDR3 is TGTGCCAGCAGCCCCTTGGACAGGGTTGAGGATACGCAGTATTTT. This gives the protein CASSPLDRVEDTQYF.